The T cell receptor (beta chain) under discussion was sequenced for a study of blood T cell repertoires in COVID-19. Overall study: Samples representing acute and convalescent COVID-19 were sourced from the United States, Italy and Spain.

The CDR3 is 13 amino acids. V was clipped by 6 bases and J by 1 base, with 9 bases between them. The germline V gene encodes CDR1 LGHNA and CDR2 YNFKEQ. Produced via immunoSEQ multiplex PCR; TCRdb's table is partial and in-frame only. The table lists 85,000 to 130,000 clones, approximately 88% of them singletons. The rearrangement joins TRBV4-2 to TRBJ2-5; maybe TRBD1 (5 bases). The TCR was taken from a human donor in a cohort sampled during active COVID-19. The sample was peripheral blood. The CDR3: CASSADSQETQYF. For the CDR3, the DNA is TGTGCCAGCAGTGCCGACAGCCAAGAGACCCAGTACTTC.